Listed below are T cell receptor beta chains from one sample, sequenced in a study of T cells after posttransplantation cyclophosphamide. Sequencing used immunoSEQ multiplex PCR; TCRdb keeps in-frame clones, though not all of them. Among under 10,000 clones listed, roughly 98% were seen once. Source material: naive CD4+ T cells sorted from PBMCs. These receptors all come from a woman aged 60-70 years in good health, CMV-negative, and a related stem cell transplant donor. CDR3s include the opening cysteine and the closing phenylalanine or tryptophan. Each record gives: V gene, clone size, D gene, CDR3 length, J gene, CDR3 DNA, CDR3 protein. A D gene is named only where the DNA matches it firmly. For some rows the clone size is stated as once, few or many, or as a class when expanded; others skip it.

TRBV19	-	TRBD1	13	TRBJ1-1	TGTGCCAGTAGCACTCAGGGGGCCACTGAAGCTTTCTTT	CASSTQGATEAFF
TRBV19	-	-	13	TRBJ2-2	TGTGCCAGTAGTATCCTAGGCACCGGGGAGCTGTTTTTT	CASSILGTGELFF
TRBV5-1	-	-	16	TRBJ2-5	TGCGCCAGCAGCTTGGCTATCACGGGATGGCCGGAGACCCAGTACTTC	CASSLAITGWPETQYF
TRBV7-8	-	TRBD1	17	TRBJ1-5	TGTGCCAGCAGCTTAGCGAGTCAAGGGACAGCGGGTCAGCCCCAGCATTTT	CASSLASQGTAGQPQHF
TRBV7-9	-	TRBD2	16	TRBJ2-1	TGTGCCAGCAGCACGACTAGCGGGGAATCTTACAATGAGCAGTTCTTC	CASSTTSGESYNEQFF
TRBV7-7	-	TRBD2	14	TRBJ2-5	TGTGCTAGCAGCCCCGGACTAGTCCAAGAGACCCAGTACTTC	CASSPGLVQETQYF
TRBV14	-	TRBD2	16	TRBJ2-1	TGTGCCAGCAGCCAATTTAGCGGGAGCTCCTACAATGAGCAGTTCTTC	CASSQFSGSSYNEQFF
TRBV15	-	-	16	TRBJ1-2	TGTGCCACCACCCCGGGTCAGGCAGGGGTTACCTATGGCTACACCTTC	CATTPGQAGVTYGYTF
TRBV11-2	once	-	15	TRBJ1-5	TGTGCCAGCAGCCTGGGAGTAGCTGGCAATCAGCCCCAGCATTTT	CASSLGVAGNQPQHF
TRBV19	-	-	13	TRBJ2-1	TGTGCCAGTAGTATTTCGGTTTCCAATGAGCAGTTCTTC	CASSISVSNEQFF
TRBV4-2	-	-	15	TRBJ2-1	TGTGCCAGCAGCCAAGATGTTCGGGTCCGGAATGAGCAGTTCTTC	CASSQDVRVRNEQFF
TRBV6-5	-	TRBD1	15	TRBJ1-4	TGTGCCAGCAGGCCGGGAATTCTACCAGGGGGAAAACTGTTTTTT	CASRPGILPGGKLFF
TRBV9	once	-	15	TRBJ2-3	TGTGCCAGCAGCCTGGACAGCATTAGCACAGATACGCAGTATTTT	CASSLDSISTDTQYF
TRBV7-5	-	-	15	TRBJ2-3	TGTGTCAGAAGCTTATTTCAGGACAGGCTAGATACGCAGTATTTT	CVRSLFQDRLDTQYF
TRBV21-1	-	-	15	TRBJ1-4	TGTGCCAGCAGCACGCCCCGGGAGCCTAATGAAAAACTGTTTTTT	CASSTPREPNEKLFF
TRBV27	-	TRBD1	17	TRBJ1-4	TGTGCCAGCAGTTCCCGGGACAGGGGGGATACTAATGAAAAACTGTTTTTT	CASSSRDRGDTNEKLFF
TRBV6-5	-	-	16	TRBJ2-6	TGTGCCAGCAGTTATGGACAGTCCTCTGGGGCCAACGTCCTGACTTTC	CASSYGQSSGANVLTF
TRBV6-5	-	-	15	TRBJ1-6	TGTGCCAGCAGCCCTGCCCAGGGGACCAATTCACCCCTCCACTTT	CASSPAQGTNSPLHF
TRBV5-1	-	-	13	TRBJ1-1	TGCGCCAGCAGGTTGGGAGGAAACACTGAAGCTTTCTTT	CASRLGGNTEAFF
TRBV6-6	-	-	14	TRBJ2-2	TGTGCCAGCAGTTCGGCCAGGGACACCGTGGAGCTGTTTTTT	CASSSARDTVELFF
TRBV27	-	-	17	TRBJ1-5	TGTGCCAGCAGTTCGCTGGTCACGGCGGGTGCAAATCAGCCCCAGCATTTT	CASSSLVTAGANQPQHF
TRBV5-4	-	-	17	TRBJ2-2	TGTGCCAGCAGCCCACCCAGTAGGGGTTCTGGTTTCGGGGAGCTGTTTTTT	CASSPPSRGSGFGELFF
TRBV30	once	TRBD1	13	TRBJ1-6	TGTGCCTGGAGGGGGACAGGCCCTTCTCCCCTCCACTTT	CAWRGTGPSPLHF
TRBV7-9	-	-	15	TRBJ2-3	TGTGCCAGCAGGGACCGGGGGGCCCACACAGATACGCAGTATTTT	CASRDRGAHTDTQYF
TRBV4-3	-	TRBD1	13	TRBJ1-1	TGCGCCAGCAGCCGGACAGGGAACACTGAAGCTTTCTTT	CASSRTGNTEAFF
TRBV19	-	TRBD1	12	TRBJ1-2	TGTGCCAGTAGATGGGGGACAGAGGACTACACCTTC	CASRWGTEDYTF
TRBV28	-	-	13	TRBJ2-1	TGTGCCAGCAGTCGGGATTCTGTCAATGAGCAGTTCTTC	CASSRDSVNEQFF
TRBV5-5	once	-	16	TRBJ2-1	TGTGCCAGCAGCGTTGACGGGGGATCGGTCTACAATGAGCAGTTCTTC	CASSVDGGSVYNEQFF
TRBV5-4	-	TRBD2	16	TRBJ2-1	TGTGCCAGCAGCCCGGGACTAGCGGGAGGCTACAATGAGCAGTTCTTC	CASSPGLAGGYNEQFF
TRBV19	-	TRBD2	16	TRBJ2-1	TGTGCCAGTGGACAGTCGACTAGCGGTGCCTACAATGAGCAGTTCTTC	CASGQSTSGAYNEQFF
TRBV7-2	-	TRBD1	18	TRBJ2-3	TGTGCCAGCAGCCGAACTTCTCCGGGACAGGGAGGCACAGATACGCAGTATTTT	CASSRTSPGQGGTDTQYF
TRBV7-3	-	-	15	TRBJ2-2	TGTGCCAGCAGCTTACCGGGACAAAACACCGGGGAGCTGTTTTTT	CASSLPGQNTGELFF
TRBV7-6	-	-	13	TRBJ2-2	TGTGCCAGCAGCTTTACTCGGGTCGGGGAGCTGTTTTTT	CASSFTRVGELFF
TRBV5-4	once	TRBD1	17	TRBJ1-4	TGTGCCAGCAGCGTACCTACAGGGGGCTCAACTAATGAAAAACTGTTTTTT	CASSVPTGGSTNEKLFF
TRBV28	-	-	14	TRBJ2-5	TGTGCCAGCAGTTATTCCAACACCCAAGAGACCCAGTACTTC	CASSYSNTQETQYF
TRBV2	-	-	13	TRBJ1-1	TGTGCCAGCAGTGTAATCGAGGGTTCTGAAGCTTTCTTT	CASSVIEGSEAFF
TRBV5-1	-	-	14	TRBJ1-3	TGCGCCAGCAGCGTGCGGGGGGACGGAAACACCATATATTTT	CASSVRGDGNTIYF